This T cell receptor (beta chain) was found in a study of blood T cells in healthy people across ages. Study-wide results and limits: A conclusive naive versus antigen-experienced comparison was prevented by the unsorted PBMCs. Researchers judged that diversity estimates from one million T cells fell short of true values.

The table lists this clonotype with many counts. Its antigen is not known. Healthy Caucasian individuals from Russia aged roughly 6 to 95 served as donors. The V gene lost 8 bases and the J gene lost 4 bases, with 17 bases spanning the gap. The CDR3 runs to 14 residues. Germline CDR1 is SQVTM and CDR2 is ANQGSEA. A second PCR, run for about 6 to 11 cycles, used a sample-barcoded 5' primer plus a J-beta primer mix. In TCRdb, the 5' RACE reads were re-called with MiXCR into one record per CDR3 protein. Seen here are 1.5 million to 2 million distinct CDR3 sequences, under 30% observed once, and the top ten hold roughly 8%.

The TCR was taken from a woman aged 30 to 39 in good health. Specimen: blood. The chain recombines TRBV29-1 with TRBJ1-4, with a weak D call TRBD1 (6 bases). CDR3 sequence reads: CSIVVEGHNEKLFF. The CDR3 DNA follows: TGCAGCATCGTCGTGGAGGGACATAATGAAAAACTGTTTTTT.